A single sample gave rise to the 13 T cell receptor beta chains below, sequenced in a study of OX40 agonist ivuxolimab in advanced cancers. Sequenced by immunoSEQ multiplex PCR; TCRdb stores in-frame clones only, minus some. This sample has roughly 93,000 clones, with 91% found just once. Sequencing used CD4+ or CD8+ T cells sorted from blood, obtained in a trial of the OX40 agonist ivuxolimab. All receptors come from an adult with an advanced solid tumor such as melanoma, head and neck, liver or kidney cancer.

This sequence joins TRBV5-1 and TRBJ2-7, with D possibly TRBD1 on 6 matching bases. Germline V lookup: CDR1 SGHRS, CDR2 YFSETQ. The CDR3 is made up of 15 amino acids. With 4 bases removed from V and 0 bases from J, the gap between germline ends came to 14 bases. CDR3 protein: CASSQATGSSYEQYF. As DNA, the CDR3 is TGCGCCAGCAGCCAAGCTACAGGGAGCTCCTACGAGCAGTACTTC.

J is TRBJ2-2 and V is TRBV19, with 12 positions matching TRBD2. Germline values: CDR1 LNHDA, CDR2 SQIVND (reference sequence). Losses at the gene ends were 4 bases for V and 6 bases for J; bases not matched to a gene: 3. CDR3 length equals 15 residues. The CDR3 DNA follows: TGTGCCAGTAGTAAGACTAGCGGGAGAGCCGGGGAGCTGTTTTTT. Its translation: CASSKTSGRAGELFF. Looking up the rest from reference TRBV19 and TRBJ2-2 gives the full variable domain: DGGITQSPKYLFRKEGQNVTLSCEQNLNHDAMYWYRQDPGQGLRLIYYSQIVNDFQKGDIAEGYSVSREKKESFPLTVTSAQKNPTAFYLCASSKTSGRAGELFFGEGSRLTVL.

The chain uses TRBV5-6 and TRBJ2-3; D may be TRBD1 (5 bases). Germline V gives CDR1 SGHDT, CDR2 YYEEEE. The germline V and J ends were trimmed by 0 bases and 2 bases, with 13 bases remaining between them. The CDR3 extends over 16 amino acids. CDR3 loop: CASSLEWQGATDTQYF. CDR3 nucleotide sequence: TGTGCCAGCAGCTTGGAGTGGCAGGGTGCCACAGATACGCAGTATTTT.

The V gene is TRBV19, the J gene TRBJ1-3; no firm D call. Germline V gene sequence: CDR1 LNHDA, CDR2 SQIVND (reference sequence). V was shortened by 9 bases and J by 2 bases, with 17 bases between the two germline ends. The CDR3 has 15 amino acids. The chain's CDR3 is CASTLARRPGNTIYF. CDR3 DNA: TGTGCCAGCACTCTCGCCAGGAGGCCTGGAAACACCATATATTTT.

The rearrangement uses TRBV5-1 and TRBJ2-5; TRBD2 aligns across 7 bases. CDR3 length: 15 amino acids. J lost 0 bases, V lost 0 bases, and 2 bases had no gene match. CDR1 SGHRS and CDR2 YFSETQ come from the germline V gene. The chain's CDR3 is CASSLASGNQETQYF. The CDR3 bases are TGCGCCAGCAGCTTGGCTAGCGGAAACCAAGAGACCCAGTACTTC.

The rearrangement uses TRBV7-2 and TRBJ2-7; no clear D gene. V was clipped by 3 bases and J by 4 bases, with 4 bases between them. The germline V gene has CDR1 SGHTA and CDR2 FQGNSA. The length of the CDR3 is 11 residues. CDR3 coding DNA: TGTGCCAGCAGCTTTTTTTACGAGCAGTACTTC. Its protein is CASSFFYEQYF.

This chain connects TRBV4-3 to TRBJ1-4, with 7 bases fitting TRBD1. V lost 0 bases and J lost 7; bases outside the gene matches: 8. CDR1 and CDR2 from the germline V gene are LGHNA and YSLEER. This CDR3 spans 16 amino acids. CDR3 residues: CASSQDRGGIGEKLFF. In DNA, the CDR3 is TGCGCCAGCAGCCAAGATAGAGGGGGCATCGGTGAAAAACTGTTTTTT.

The chain couples TRBV4-3 to TRBJ1-6; 9 bases agree with TRBD1. Trimming at V came to 4 bases and at J to 9 bases, leaving 7 bases not matched to a gene. The CDR3 runs 15 residues. The germline gives CDR1 LGHNA, CDR2 YSLEER. The CDR3 is CASSLLDRGGSPLHF. The CDR3, as DNA: TGCGCCAGCAGCCTACTTGACAGGGGGGGTTCACCCCTCCACTTT.

J is TRBJ2-5 and V is TRBV11-2; 10 bases match TRBD2. V lost 0 bases to trimming and J lost 5 bases; unmatched junction nucleotides: 9. The CDR3 covers 17 residues. CDR1 and CDR2 from the germline V gene are SGHAT and FQNNGV. The CDR3 sequence is CASSLDLASGRVETQYF. The CDR3, as DNA: TGTGCCAGCAGCTTAGATCTGGCTAGCGGGAGAGTCGAGACCCAGTACTTC.

The chain has TRBV7-8 and TRBJ1-5; a weak D match, TRBD1 (5 bases). Trimming left V 5 bases short and J 4 bases short, with 12 bases between. There are 14 residues in the CDR3. CDR1 is SGHVS, CDR2 FQNEAQ, per germline. DNA of the CDR3: TGTGCCAGCAGCCCGAAGGCAGGGAATCAGCCCCAGCATTTT. It encodes CASSPKAGNQPQHF.

Concerning this clone itself: Other nucleotide sequences in the sample specify the same CDR3. The V gene is TRBV30, the J gene TRBJ2-7, with D maybe TRBD2 (5 bases). The germline V and J ends were trimmed by 0 bases and 2 bases, with 8 bases remaining between them. CDR3 length equals 13 residues. CDR1 and CDR2 (germline): GTSNPN, SVGIG (reference sequence). CDR3 sequence reads: CAWSVTEAYEQYF. The CDR3 bases are TGTGCCTGGAGTGTGACGGAGGCCTACGAGCAGTACTTC. Based on the CDR3 plus reference TRBV30 and TRBJ2-7, the full variable domain is SQTIHQWPATLVQPVGSPLSLECTVEGTSNPNLYWYRQAAGRGLQLLFYSVGIGQISSEVPQNLSASRPQDRQFILSSKKLLLSDSGFYLCAWSVTEAYEQYFGPGTRLTVT.

The chain combines TRBV28 with TRBJ2-1, with TRBD2 identical over 8 bases. This CDR3 comprises 16 residues. The ends lost 5 bases at V and 2 bases at J; junction bases unmatched: 8. Germline CDR1 MDHEN, CDR2 SYDVKM. CDR3 loop: CASSTSGSRTYNEQFF. CDR3 bases: TGTGCCAGCAGTACCAGCGGGAGTCGCACCTACAATGAGCAGTTCTTC.

The rearrangement links TRBV7-6 to TRBJ2-7; D might be TRBD1 or TRBD2, each matching 5 bases. Germline V lookup: CDR1 SGHVS, CDR2 FNYEAQ. Trimming stripped 5 bases from V and 4 bases from J, with 30 bases between. The CDR3 contains 19 residues. The CDR3, as DNA: TGTGCCAGCAGCCCTGGGGCATTAAGGACGGGGAAAGCCGGATACGAGCAGTACTTC. Its translation is CASSPGALRTGKAGYEQYF.